The entry below gives a single T cell receptor beta chain sequence along with its context. Its target antigen remains unknown. No much larger clone exists at a distance of one base, and base qualities are not known. The entire isolated RNA was reverse transcribed using the High Capacity cDNA Reverse Transcription Kit, and thus expressed TCRB transcripts were sequenced. Deep immunoSEQ sequencing was performed on naive, central memory and regulatory T cell samples, with an average of about 4 million total reads per sample. After sorted cells were lysed in RLT buffer, RNA was extracted with DNase-treated RNeasy Micro or Mini kits, with the choice depending on cell number. To prevent cross-contamination, each cell subset was processed individually, whereas patient and healthy donor samples were processed jointly. The immunoSEQ multiplex PCR was used to amplify TCRB sequences from cDNA, yielding 87-bp fragments that span the CDR3 region. Sequencing of the amplicons was performed on the Illumina HiSeq platform. The published analysis was carried out like this. PCR bias was corrected computationally using synthetic template baselines, and reads within Hamming distance 2 were collapsed, with unmergeable singletons discarded. Reads were aligned against IMGT to assign V, D and J genes, CDR3 length and insertions or deletions at six rearrangement sites. Clonotype counts were normalized to sorted cell number within each subset before computing true diversity and Gini coefficients with the tcR R package. The overlap coefficient, calculated on TCRB nucleotide sequences, was used to quantify repertoire sharing. Out-of-frame TCRB sequences from naive cells were analyzed to stand in for the pre-selection repertoire. TCRdb took over this immuneACCESS table, retaining in-frame rearrangements with V and J assigned. Such tables are incomplete; in checked studies, under half of the missing clones stem from an unresolved V gene, and the remainder is unexplained. D and trimming were read from the DNA, whereas the V and J calls and clone size are those reported in that table. The sample includes more than 250,000 clones, with around 21% observed a single time. The ten largest clones capture 0.028% of the sample.

This sample was included in a study of beta chain features in type 1 diabetes (dated 2018 in TCRdb). Background for the entire study: Mean age, gender distribution, total cell number and subset yield were not different between patients and healthy donors. A total of 107,917,701 sorted cells were examined across all samples, and the number of cells per subset was strongly correlated with RNA yield. In the study, TCRB repertoires of sorted circulating CD4+ T cell subsets from recently diagnosed type 1 diabetes patients were compared with those of matched healthy donors. Regulatory and stem cell-like memory subsets were obtained from only 8 patients and about 8 healthy donors, while naive and central memory subsets were obtained from all 30 or so donors.

From each donor, a single peripheral blood sample of about 100 mL on average was drawn into heparinised tubes. A BD FACSAria II was used to sort naive, central memory, regulatory and stem cell-like memory CD4+ T cells with a panel that included CD45RO, CCR7, CD25, CD127, CD95 and CD27. A purity above 95% was achieved for all sorted populations. Right away, PBMCs were isolated by Lymphoprep density gradient centrifugation and were stained directly, with no culture step. So that batch effects would be minimized, each experiment stained and sorted samples in pairs, pairing one healthy donor with one patient. The paper as a whole reports these results and caveats: The naive, central memory and regulatory TCRB repertoires appeared to resemble one another more closely among patients than among healthy donors. Because the HLA sub-analyses included only small numbers of individuals, any influence of HLA type on TCRB rearrangement was left unresolved. Because cDNA rather than genomic DNA was sequenced, highly expressing activated cells could have been over-represented, although no difference in activation and CD3 levels was found between groups. In all four CD4+ subsets, TCRB CDR3 length was moderately but significantly shorter in type 1 diabetes patients. PCR might favor shorter templates, but patient and control samples were amplified and corrected together, so any skew would affect both groups equally. Patients with type 1 diabetes made fewer insertions and deleted more nucleotides at VDJ recombination sites, implying thymic rearrangement abnormalities.

Relative to germline, V is 4 bases shorter and J is 4 bases shorter, with 10 bases between their ends. The CDR3, from cysteine to phenylalanine, totals 12 residues. CDR3 DNA only is kept here, 36 bases in frame from base 1. CDR1 and CDR2 are read off the germline V gene as SQVTM and ANQGSEA. The rearranged chain carries TRBV29-1 and TRBJ1-1; the D gene is perhaps TRBD1, from 6 matching bases. The sequencing sample was made of naive CD4+ T cells from blood. The cell subset or site label here, explained by the study, means: true naive CD4+ T cells. The TCR originated in a woman between 35 and 50 years old with type 1 diabetes. The DNA is TGCAGCGTTGTGGCAGGGGTCACTGAAGCTTTCTTT. The translation is CSVVAGVTEAFF.